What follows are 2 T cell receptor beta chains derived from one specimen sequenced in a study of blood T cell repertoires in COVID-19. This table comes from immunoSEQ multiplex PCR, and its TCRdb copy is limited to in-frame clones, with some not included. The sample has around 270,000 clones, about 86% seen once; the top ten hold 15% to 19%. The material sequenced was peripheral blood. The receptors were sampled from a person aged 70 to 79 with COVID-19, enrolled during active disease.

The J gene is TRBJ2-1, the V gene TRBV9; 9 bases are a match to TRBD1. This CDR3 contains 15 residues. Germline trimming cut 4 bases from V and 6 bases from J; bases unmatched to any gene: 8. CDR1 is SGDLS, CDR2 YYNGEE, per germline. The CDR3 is CASSNIQGAGNEQFF. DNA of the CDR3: TGTGCCAGCAGCAACATACAGGGGGCCGGCAATGAGCAGTTCTTC.

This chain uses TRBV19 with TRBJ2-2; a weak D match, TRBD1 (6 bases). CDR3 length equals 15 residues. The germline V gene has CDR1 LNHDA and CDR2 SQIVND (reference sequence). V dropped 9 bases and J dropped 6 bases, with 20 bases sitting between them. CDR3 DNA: TGTGCCAGCTGTCCGTCAAAACAGGGAGCCGGGGAGCTGTTTTTT. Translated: CASCPSKQGAGELFF.